This TCR beta chain was retrieved from a study of beta chain features in type 1 diabetes (dated by TCRdb to between 2017 and 2018). Turning to the overall study: Patients and healthy donors did not differ in mean age, gender distribution, total cell number or subset yield. Across all samples, 107,917,701 sorted cells were examined, and cell number per subset correlated strongly with RNA yield. The study compared TCRB repertoires of sorted circulating CD4+ T cell subsets between recently diagnosed type 1 diabetes patients and matched healthy donors. Whereas all 28 donors provided naive and central memory subsets, regulatory and stem cell-like memory subsets were isolated from just 8 patients and about 8 healthy donors.

The High Capacity cDNA Reverse Transcription Kit was used to reverse transcribe all of the isolated RNA, meaning that expressed TCRB transcripts were what got sequenced. Naive, central memory and regulatory T cell samples underwent deep immunoSEQ sequencing, averaging about 3.57 million total reads per sample. After sorted cells were lysed in RLT buffer, RNA was extracted with DNase-treated RNeasy Micro or Mini kits, with the choice depending on cell number. To prevent cross-contamination, each cell subset was processed individually, whereas patient and healthy donor samples were processed jointly. The immunoSEQ multiplex PCR was used to amplify TCRB sequences from cDNA, generating 87-bp fragments that spanned the CDR3 region. Sequencing of the amplicons was performed on the Illumina HiSeq platform. Concerning the study's data processing: PCR bias was computationally corrected using synthetic template baselines, reads within Hamming distance 2 were collapsed, and singletons that could not be merged were discarded. By aligning reads against IMGT, V, D and J genes, CDR3 length, and insertions or deletions at six rearrangement sites were assigned. Within each subset, clonotype counts were normalized to the number of sorted cells before true diversity and Gini coefficients were calculated with the tcR R package. The overlap coefficient, calculated on TCRB nucleotide sequences, was used to quantify repertoire sharing. Out-of-frame TCRB sequences from naive cells were analyzed as a proxy for the pre-selection repertoire. TCRdb carries this immuneACCESS record with in-frame sequences only. Its versions omit some clonotypes, under half of them owing to an unresolved V gene in the studies checked, with the rest unexplained. V and J calls plus clone size are reproduced from that table; the DNA served to infer D and trimming. This sample is represented by over 600,000 clones; around 12% of them were singletons. The ten largest clones take up 0.095% to 0.15% of the sample.

This clone was detected a few times. Its antigen is still unknown. No much larger clone is present one base from it, and per-base qualities are unavailable. Each donor gave one peripheral blood draw, averaging about 120 mL, which was collected into heparinised tubes. A BD FACSAria II was used to sort naive, central memory, regulatory and stem cell-like memory CD4+ T cells with a panel that included CD45RO, CCR7, CD25, CD127, CD95 and CD27. Purity was above 95% for every sorted population. PBMCs were isolated immediately by Lymphoprep density gradient centrifugation and stained directly without culture. So that batch effects would be minimized, each experiment stained and sorted samples in pairs, pairing one healthy donor with one patient. Taken from cysteine to phenylalanine, the CDR3 has 13 residues. Left in the record is the CDR3 DNA by itself, 39 bases read in frame from the first base. Trimming at the junction amounts to 1 base on V and 6 bases on J, and the germline ends lie 10 bases apart. CDR1 LNHDA and CDR2 SQIVND were looked up in the germline V gene (reference sequence).

Study-level results and caveats: Naive, central memory and regulatory TCRB repertoires appeared to be more alike among patients than among healthy donors. Fewer insertions and more nucleotide deletions at VDJ recombination sites were observed in patients with type 1 diabetes, implying thymic rearrangement abnormalities. Because cDNA was sequenced instead of genomic DNA, activated cells with high expression could be over-represented, although the groups did not differ in activation or CD3 levels. Because small numbers of individuals were included in the HLA sub-analyses, any influence of HLA type on TCRB rearrangement was left unresolved. PCR might favor shorter templates, but patient and control samples were amplified and corrected together, so any skew would affect both groups equally. In all four CD4+ subsets, TCRB CDR3 length was moderately but significantly shorter in type 1 diabetes patients.

Recombination joined TRBV19 with TRBJ2-7; a weak D assignment points to TRBD2 (6 bases agree). The sequenced material came from naive CD4+ T cells from blood. The meaning of the sample's cell subset or site label: true naive CD4+ T cells. The source of this sequence is a man aged 30-40 years with type 1 diabetes. The CDR3 in this case is CASSIGRDFEQYF. Read as DNA, the sequence is TGTGCCAGTAGTATAGGCCGGGACTTCGAGCAGTACTTC.